This TCR beta chain was recorded in a study of blood T cell repertoires in COVID-19. At the level of the study: Spain, Italy and the United States supplied samples that represented acute and convalescent COVID-19. T cells, B-cell-depleted T cells, or PBMCs provided the cDNA or gDNA that served as material.

Either two negative PCRs, clearance, or symptom resolution qualified Cohort 3 donors as recovered. Germline V gene sequence: CDR1 MNHEY, CDR2 SMNVEV (reference sequence). The ends were cut back, 7 bases at V and 5 bases at J, with 12 bases in the middle. This CDR3 has 13 residues. Per the authors' pipeline: Counts of nucleated cells, estimated from reference gene primer amplification, were obtained. Using immunoSEQ multiplex PCR, the repertoire was profiled, and TCRdb retains in-frame clones only, with some absent. V and J calls and clone size are given by that table; D and trimming were obtained from the DNA. The table shows 250,000 to 300,000 clones, with approximately 89% occurring only once.

Material for sequencing was PBMCs or T cells enriched from blood (not recorded which). The V and J genes are TRBV27 and TRBJ2-1, with D maybe TRBD2 (5 bases). This sequence was found in a woman aged 55-69 years who had recovered from COVID-19. The CDR3 here is CASKRDLHNEQFF. CDR3 coding DNA: TGTGCCAGCAAACGGGATCTCCACAATGAGCAGTTCTTC.